The subject of this entry is one TCR beta chain. Its antigen is as yet unknown. Autoimmune disease history or systemic immunosuppression led to patient exclusion. The entry originates in a study of OX40 agonist ivuxolimab in advanced cancers. On the study more broadly: From roughly 23 to 90 years was the age range, with a mean of around 54 years, and about 83% were male. Over 30% of patients had received prior checkpoint inhibitor therapy. Points from the study as a whole: Undetermined was the antigen specificity of the expanded peripheral T cells.

TCRdb keeps only in-frame clones here, not all; method: immunoSEQ multiplex PCR. The repertoire includes roughly 60,000 clones, 70% to 90% of them detected once, and about 5.1% sits in the top ten. The ends were cut back, 5 bases at V and 2 bases at J, with 9 bases in the middle. This CDR3 is 13 amino acids long. Germline V lookup: CDR1 SEHNR, CDR2 FQNEAQ (reference sequence). The source was CD4+ or CD8+ T cells sorted from blood, collected in a trial of the OX40 agonist ivuxolimab. The V and J genes are TRBV7-9 and TRBJ1-2, with D hard to call. The sequence derives from an adult with an advanced solid tumor such as melanoma, head and neck, liver or kidney cancer. For the CDR3, the DNA is TGTGCCAGCAGCAACACAGAAAACTATGGCTACACCTTC. This encodes CASSNTENYGYTF.